These T cell receptor beta chains were read from a single sample in a study of blood T cells in healthy people across ages. Using its own MiXCR run on the 5' RACE reads, TCRdb lists one record per CDR3 protein. Of some 1,800,000 distinct CDR3 sequences in the sample, more than 35% were seen once. Sequenced input: blood. Receptors were obtained from a human donor in good health. CDR3s include the opening cysteine and the closing phenylalanine or tryptophan. Fields, in order: V gene, D gene, clone size, J gene, CDR3 length, CDR3 protein, CDR3 DNA. A D gene is named only where the DNA matches it firmly. Some rows mark clone size as missing; the rest say once, few, many or name a class of expanded clone.

V gene: TRBV20-1; D gene: .; clone size: few; J gene: TRBJ1-2; CDR3 length: 13; CDR3 protein: CSANEGGVYGYTF; CDR3 DNA: TGCAGTGCCAACGAGGGGGGCGTATATGGCTACACCTTC
V gene: TRBV6-2/TRBV6-3; D gene: .; clone size: .; J gene: TRBJ2-1; CDR3 length: 15; CDR3 protein: CASSSSRDTLYEQFF; CDR3 DNA: TGTGCCAGCAGTTCCAGCCGGGACACTTTATACGAGCAGTTCTTC
V gene: TRBV20-1; D gene: .; clone size: few; J gene: TRBJ2-1; CDR3 length: 15; CDR3 protein: CSARGPQGGVNEQFF; CDR3 DNA: TGCAGTGCTAGGGGGCCCCAAGGGGGGGTCAATGAGCAGTTCTTC
V gene: TRBV7-9; D gene: .; clone size: few; J gene: TRBJ1-2; CDR3 length: 13; CDR3 protein: CASSLAYNYGYTF; CDR3 DNA: TGTGCCAGCAGCTTAGCGTACAACTATGGCTACACCTTC
V gene: TRBV7-2; D gene: .; clone size: few; J gene: TRBJ1-4; CDR3 length: 14; CDR3 protein: CASSTVGGNEKLFF; CDR3 DNA: TGTGCCAGCAGCACCGTGGGGGGTAATGAAAAACTGTTTTTT
V gene: TRBV4-1; D gene: TRBD2; clone size: once; J gene: TRBJ2-3; CDR3 length: 17; CDR3 protein: CASSQNGGATSTDTQYF; CDR3 DNA: TGCGCCAGCAGCCAGAACGGGGGGGCGACTAGCACAGATACGCAGTATTTT
V gene: TRBV20-1; D gene: .; clone size: many; J gene: TRBJ2-7; CDR3 length: 14; CDR3 protein: CSARVLAEAHEQYF; CDR3 DNA: TGCAGTGCTAGAGTTTTAGCAGAGGCTCACGAGCAGTACTTC
V gene: TRBV20-1; D gene: .; clone size: .; J gene: TRBJ1-5; CDR3 length: 12; CDR3 protein: CSASRETRPQHF; CDR3 DNA: TGCAGTGCTAGCAGGGAGACACGGCCCCAGCATTTT
V gene: TRBV7-9; D gene: .; clone size: few; J gene: TRBJ2-7; CDR3 length: 11; CDR3 protein: CASSTIDEQYF; CDR3 DNA: TGTGCCAGCAGTACGATCGACGAGCAGTACTTC
V gene: TRBV7-2; D gene: .; clone size: .; J gene: TRBJ2-3; CDR3 length: 14; CDR3 protein: CASSLAALQGTRYF; CDR3 DNA: TGTGCCAGCAGCTTGGCGGCGTTGCAGGGGACGCGGTATTTT
V gene: TRBV4-2; D gene: .; clone size: few; J gene: TRBJ1-2; CDR3 length: 13; CDR3 protein: CASSQEGSYGYTF; CDR3 DNA: TGTGCCAGCAGCCAAGAGGGATCGTACGGCTACACCTTC
V gene: TRBV3-1; D gene: TRBD1; clone size: .; J gene: TRBJ2-1; CDR3 length: 15; CDR3 protein: CASSRADRGYNEQFF; CDR3 DNA: TGTGCCAGCAGCCGCGCGGACAGGGGCTACAATGAGCAGTTCTTC
V gene: TRBV7-9; D gene: .; clone size: .; J gene: TRBJ1-6; CDR3 length: 13; CDR3 protein: CASSLSVGSPLHF; CDR3 DNA: TGTGCCAGCAGCTTATCGGTGGGTTCACCCCTCCACTTT
V gene: TRBV20-1; D gene: .; clone size: .; J gene: TRBJ2-7; CDR3 length: 14; CDR3 protein: CSARDLGQSHEQYF; CDR3 DNA: TGCAGTGCTAGAGATCTAGGACAGTCCCACGAGCAGTACTTC
V gene: TRBV12-3/TRBV12-4; D gene: .; clone size: few; J gene: TRBJ2-3; CDR3 length: 17; CDR3 protein: CASSLSLGGDSTDTQYF; CDR3 DNA: TGTGCCAGCAGTTTAAGTCTGGGGGGAGATAGCACAGATACGCAGTATTTT
V gene: TRBV20-1; D gene: .; clone size: .; J gene: TRBJ2-3; CDR3 length: 10; CDR3 protein: CSASTGTQYF; CDR3 DNA: TGCAGTGCTAGTACGGGTACGCAGTATTTT
V gene: TRBV5-5; D gene: TRBD2; clone size: .; J gene: TRBJ2-7; CDR3 length: 15; CDR3 protein: CASLQYPGGTYEQYF; CDR3 DNA: TGTGCCAGCCTGCAGTATCCGGGGGGGACCTACGAGCAGTACTTC
V gene: TRBV12-3/TRBV12-4; D gene: .; clone size: few; J gene: TRBJ1-2; CDR3 length: 13; CDR3 protein: CASVYRASYGYTF; CDR3 DNA: TGTGCCAGCGTCTACAGGGCCTCCTATGGCTACACCTTC
V gene: TRBV4-3; D gene: .; clone size: .; J gene: TRBJ2-1; CDR3 length: 15; CDR3 protein: CASSLPPGRTNEQFF; CDR3 DNA: TGCGCCAGCAGCCTTCCGCCGGGACGAACAAATGAGCAGTTCTTC
V gene: TRBV7-2; D gene: .; clone size: .; J gene: TRBJ2-5; CDR3 length: 13; CDR3 protein: CASRLLTAGEQYF; CDR3 DNA: TGTGCCAGCAGATTACTAACAGCAGGGGAGCAGTACTTC
V gene: TRBV7-9; D gene: .; clone size: .; J gene: TRBJ2-3; CDR3 length: 16; CDR3 protein: CASGGDSIPSTDTQYF; CDR3 DNA: TGTGCCAGCGGAGGGGACAGCATACCTAGCACAGATACGCAGTATTTT
V gene: TRBV12-3/TRBV12-4; D gene: TRBD1; clone size: .; J gene: TRBJ1-5; CDR3 length: 16; CDR3 protein: CASRPRGQGGNQPQHF; CDR3 DNA: TGTGCCAGCAGGCCTCGGGGACAGGGTGGCAATCAGCCCCAGCATTTT
V gene: TRBV7-2; D gene: .; clone size: .; J gene: TRBJ2-7; CDR3 length: 16; CDR3 protein: CASSLGGGQGLYEQYF; CDR3 DNA: TGTGCCAGCAGCTTAGGGGGGGGCCAGGGTCTCTACGAGCAGTACTTC
V gene: TRBV7-2; D gene: TRBD2; clone size: few; J gene: TRBJ2-7; CDR3 length: 17; CDR3 protein: CASSIRLAGGLGYEQYF; CDR3 DNA: TGTGCCAGCAGCATCCGACTAGCGGGGGGGCTCGGGTACGAGCAGTACTTC
V gene: TRBV6-6; D gene: .; clone size: .; J gene: TRBJ2-3; CDR3 length: 13; CDR3 protein: CATWTEFTDTQYF; CDR3 DNA: TGTGCCACATGGACGGAGTTCACAGATACGCAGTATTTT
V gene: TRBV19; D gene: .; clone size: .; J gene: TRBJ2-6; CDR3 length: 17; CDR3 protein: CASSIGRSNPGANVLTF; CDR3 DNA: TGTGCCAGTAGTATCGGCAGGTCCAACCCTGGGGCCAACGTCCTGACTTTC
V gene: TRBV20-1; D gene: TRBD2; clone size: .; J gene: TRBJ2-5; CDR3 length: 15; CDR3 protein: CSARPGTSGTETQYF; CDR3 DNA: TGCAGTGCTAGACCTGGGACTAGCGGGACGGAGACCCAGTACTTC
V gene: TRBV10-3; D gene: .; clone size: .; J gene: TRBJ1-1; CDR3 length: 17; CDR3 protein: CASTGTNQGGGHTEAFF; CDR3 DNA: TGTGCCAGTACCGGGACTAATCAAGGGGGGGGTCACACTGAAGCTTTCTTT
V gene: TRBV27; D gene: .; clone size: few; J gene: TRBJ2-7; CDR3 length: 13; CDR3 protein: CASSLLRRYEQYF; CDR3 DNA: TGTGCCAGCAGTCTATTGAGGAGATACGAGCAGTACTTC
V gene: TRBV29-1; D gene: .; clone size: .; J gene: TRBJ1-2; CDR3 length: 13; CDR3 protein: CSVVLPANYGYTF; CDR3 DNA: TGCAGCGTTGTCTTACCAGCTAACTATGGCTACACCTTC
V gene: TRBV28; D gene: .; clone size: few; J gene: TRBJ2-7; CDR3 length: 18; CDR3 protein: CASSLYANRYGSSYEQYF; CDR3 DNA: TGTGCCAGCAGTTTATACGCGAATCGCTACGGGAGCTCCTACGAGCAGTACTTC